The TCR beta chain described here comes from a study of blood T cell repertoires in COVID-19. About the research overall: Sources were T cells, B-cell-depleted T cells, or PBMCs; the material itself was cDNA or gDNA.

Per the original data handling: The authors estimated nucleated cell counts from reference gene primer amplification. The protocol was immunoSEQ multiplex PCR, while the TCRdb copy is restricted to in-frame clones and leaves out a portion. For V, J and clone size, that table is used; D and trimming come from the DNA. The data contain about 410,000 clones, 89% of them singletons. Allocation to cohorts depended on clinical history reported by the participants. V lost 4 bases to trimming and J lost 4 bases, with 17 bases between them. The germline CDR1 and CDR2 sequences are SGHRS and YFSETQ. This CDR3 contains 15 residues.

This sequence joins TRBV5-1 and TRBJ1-2, with D unclear. This TCR was sampled from a woman in her thirties who had recovered from COVID-19. The sequencing input was PBMCs or T cells enriched from blood (not recorded which). The CDR3 region is CASSPWSIRGYGYTF. CDR3 DNA sequence: TGCGCCAGCAGCCCCTGGAGCATCCGGGGCTATGGCTACACCTTC.